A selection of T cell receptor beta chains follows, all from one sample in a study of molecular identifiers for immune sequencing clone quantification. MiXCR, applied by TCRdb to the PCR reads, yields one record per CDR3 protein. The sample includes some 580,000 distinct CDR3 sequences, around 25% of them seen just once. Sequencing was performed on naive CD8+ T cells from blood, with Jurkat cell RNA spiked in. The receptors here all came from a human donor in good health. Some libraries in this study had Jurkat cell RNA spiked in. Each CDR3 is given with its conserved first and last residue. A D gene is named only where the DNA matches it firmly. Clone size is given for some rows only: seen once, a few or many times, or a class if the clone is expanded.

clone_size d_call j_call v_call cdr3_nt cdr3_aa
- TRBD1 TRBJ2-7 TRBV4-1 TGCGCCAGCAGCCAAGGACCTACCCTGGGACAGGCCTCCTACGAGCAGTACTTC CASSQGPTLGQASYEQYF
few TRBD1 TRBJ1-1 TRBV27 TGTGCCAGCAGTCAGGGGACAGGGGGTGAAGCTTTCTTT CASSQGTGGEAFF
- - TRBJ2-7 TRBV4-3 TGCGCCAGCAGCCAAGATCTGGCAGTCTACGAGCAGTACTTC CASSQDLAVYEQYF
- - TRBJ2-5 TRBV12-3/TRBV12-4 TGTGCCAGCAGTTTAATGGGATTGGAGACCCAGTACTTC CASSLMGLETQYF
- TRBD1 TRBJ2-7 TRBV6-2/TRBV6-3 TGTGCCAGCAGTCCCCAGACAGGGTACTACGAGCAGTACTTC CASSPQTGYYEQYF
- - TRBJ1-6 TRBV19 TGTGCCAGTAGTATCGGGGCAGTCAGGAGCTCCTATAATTCACCCCTCCACTTT CASSIGAVRSSYNSPLHF
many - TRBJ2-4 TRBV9 TGTGCCAGCAGCGGTTCAGGGGCCAAAAACATTCAGTACTTC CASSGSGAKNIQYF
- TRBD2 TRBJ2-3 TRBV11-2 TGTGCCAGCGGCTCCGGGACTAGCGGATTTACTAGCACAGATACGCAGTATTTT CASGSGTSGFTSTDTQYF
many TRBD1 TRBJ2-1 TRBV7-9 TGTGCCAGCAGCTTACTGACAGGGGACCTCTACAATGAGCAGTTCTTC CASSLLTGDLYNEQFF
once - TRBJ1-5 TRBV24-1 TGTGCCACCAGTGCGACAGGTAGCAATCAGCCCCAGCATTTT CATSATGSNQPQHF
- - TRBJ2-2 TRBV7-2 TGTGCCAGCTTCGGTGGGACCGGGGAGCTGTTTTTT CASFGGTGELFF
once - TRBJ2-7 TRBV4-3 TGCGCCAGCAGCCAAGATAAGGCAAAAAGATACGAACAATACTTC CASSQDKAKRYEQYF
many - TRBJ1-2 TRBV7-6 TGTGCCAGCAGCTTAGAACGGTCTTATGGCTACACCTTC CASSLERSYGYTF
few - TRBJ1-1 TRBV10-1 TGCGCCATGAAGGTACCCACTGAAGCTTTCTTT CAMKVPTEAFF
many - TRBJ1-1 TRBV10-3 TGTGCCATCAGTGAGGGGGGGGGCACTGAAGCTTTCTTT CAISEGGGTEAFF
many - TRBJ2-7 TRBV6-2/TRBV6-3 TGTGCCAGCAGTAGTCGGGTCTCTACCTACGAGCAGTACTTC CASSSRVSTYEQYF
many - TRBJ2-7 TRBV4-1 TGCGCCAGCAGCGAAGCAGGAGTATCCTACGAGCAGTACTTC CASSEAGVSYEQYF
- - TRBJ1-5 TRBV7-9 TGTGCCAGCAGCTTAGGCTTCGATCAGCCCCAGCATTTT CASSLGFDQPQHF
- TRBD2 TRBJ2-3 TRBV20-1 TGCAGTGCTCCTAGCGGGGTTAGCACAGATACGCAGTATTTT CSAPSGVSTDTQYF
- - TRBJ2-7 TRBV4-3 TGCGCCAGCAGCCAAGATCCCATGACAGGTTTCAGTGGCTACGAGCAGTACTTC CASSQDPMTGFSGYEQYF
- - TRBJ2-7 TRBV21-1 TGTGCCAGCAGCCCCGGGACTAGCGGGAAACTCCACGAGCAGTACTTC CASSPGTSGKLHEQYF
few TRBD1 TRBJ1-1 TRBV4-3 TGCGCCAGCAGCCAAGCAACAGGGGGAATGAAATACATGAACACTGAAGCTTTCTTT CASSQATGGMKYMNTEAFF
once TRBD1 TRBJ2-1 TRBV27 TGTGCCAGCGTGGGACAGGGGGCCGATGAGCAGTTCTTC CASVGQGADEQFF
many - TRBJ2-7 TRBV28 TGTGCCAGCAGTTTTCGTTTGTTTGGGGCCACAGGGCAGTACTTC CASSFRLFGATGQYF
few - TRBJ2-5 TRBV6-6 TGTGCCAGTCTTGTAGGGGGAGGGGAGACCCAGTACTTC CASLVGGGETQYF
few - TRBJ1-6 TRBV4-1 TGCGCCAGCAGCCAAGATAGCACTTGGGATAATTCACCCCTCCACTTT CASSQDSTWDNSPLHF
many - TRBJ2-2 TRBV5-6 TGTGCCAGCAGCTTGAACAGGCACGGCACCGGGGAGCTGTTTTTT CASSLNRHGTGELFF
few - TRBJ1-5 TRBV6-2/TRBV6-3 TGTGCCAGCAGTTTCCCCGGGAGAGACTATAGCAATCAGCCCCAGCATTTT CASSFPGRDYSNQPQHF
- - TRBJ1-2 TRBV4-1 TGCGTCAGCAGCCTTCTACCCGGGGGGGTCGATGGCTACACCTTC CVSSLLPGGVDGYTF
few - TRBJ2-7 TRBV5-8 TGTGCCAGCAGCTTTTTCCCCGGCCCTACCTACGAGCAGTACTTC CASSFFPGPTYEQYF
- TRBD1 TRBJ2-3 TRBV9 TGTGCCAGCAGCGTCCAGTGGGACAGGCACACAGATACGCAGTATTTT CASSVQWDRHTDTQYF
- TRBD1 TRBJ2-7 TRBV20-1 TGCAGTGCCACGGACTGGACAGGGGGTCAATACGAGCAGTACTTC CSATDWTGGQYEQYF
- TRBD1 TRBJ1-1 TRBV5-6 TGTGCCAGCAGCGATCCGGGGACAGCAGGCACTGAAGCTTTCTTT CASSDPGTAGTEAFF
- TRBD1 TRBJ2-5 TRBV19 TGTGCCACCAGGGGGCTGGAGACCCAGTACTTC CATRGLETQYF
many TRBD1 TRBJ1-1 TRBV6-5 TGTGCCAGCAGTTACACGGACAGGCTCACTGAAGCTTTCTTT CASSYTDRLTEAFF
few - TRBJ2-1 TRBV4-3 TGCGCCAGCAGCCAAGATCATGGAGGCTACAATGAGCAGTTCTTC CASSQDHGGYNEQFF
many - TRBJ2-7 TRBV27 TGTGCCAGCAGTTTAGAGCCGGGGACCCCCTACGAGCAGTACTTC CASSLEPGTPYEQYF
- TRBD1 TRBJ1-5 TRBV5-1 TGCGCCAGCAGCCTAGGGACAGGCCCCTATGAGCCCCAGCATTTT CASSLGTGPYEPQHF
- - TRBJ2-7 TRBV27 TGTGCCAGCACCCATCCCAGACGGGGGAGCTCCTACGAGCAGTACTTC CASTHPRRGSSYEQYF
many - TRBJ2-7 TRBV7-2 TGTGCCAGCAGCCCCACGGTAATGGTCTTGTGGCAGTACTTC CASSPTVMVLWQYF
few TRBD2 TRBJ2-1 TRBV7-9 TGTGCCAGCAGCTCGGGACTAGCGGGGGGCCATGAGCAGTTCTTC CASSSGLAGGHEQFF